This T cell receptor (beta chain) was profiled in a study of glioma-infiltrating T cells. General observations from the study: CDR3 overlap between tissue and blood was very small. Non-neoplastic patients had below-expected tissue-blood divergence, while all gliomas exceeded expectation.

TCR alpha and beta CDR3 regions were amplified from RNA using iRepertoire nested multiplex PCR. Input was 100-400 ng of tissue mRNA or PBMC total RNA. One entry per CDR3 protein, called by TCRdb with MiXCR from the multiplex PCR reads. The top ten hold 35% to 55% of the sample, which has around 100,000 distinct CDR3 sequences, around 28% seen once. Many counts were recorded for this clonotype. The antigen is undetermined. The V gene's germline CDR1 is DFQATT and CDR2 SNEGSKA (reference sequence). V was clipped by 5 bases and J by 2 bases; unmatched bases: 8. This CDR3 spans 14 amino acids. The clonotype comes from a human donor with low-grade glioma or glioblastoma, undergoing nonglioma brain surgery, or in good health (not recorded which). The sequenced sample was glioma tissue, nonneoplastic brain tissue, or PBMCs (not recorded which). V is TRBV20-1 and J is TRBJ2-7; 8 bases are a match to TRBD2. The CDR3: CSAPRGTRPYEQYF. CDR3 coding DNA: TGCAGTGCTCCACGAGGGACTAGGCCCTACGAGCAGTACTTC.